This T cell receptor (beta chain) originates from a study of blood T cell repertoires in COVID-19. Profiled with immunoSEQ multiplex PCR; TCRdb holds only in-frame clones, not every one. The repertoire consists of about 190,000 clones, with around 80% occurring once and the leading ten covering around 14%. Per the germline V gene, CDR1 is SEHNR and CDR2 is FQNEAQ (reference sequence). Unmatched junction bases numbered 9, after V lost 6 bases and J lost 8 bases. The CDR3 sequence is 16 residues long. The sample consisted of peripheral blood. This clonotype was sampled from a man between 25 and 39 years old with active or convalescent COVID-19. The chain couples TRBV7-9 to TRBJ1-6; 11 bases match TRBD1. CDR3 residues: CASSSGTGGSYSPLHF. The CDR3 DNA follows: TGTGCCAGCAGTTCGGGGACAGGGGGAAGCTATTCACCCCTCCACTTT.